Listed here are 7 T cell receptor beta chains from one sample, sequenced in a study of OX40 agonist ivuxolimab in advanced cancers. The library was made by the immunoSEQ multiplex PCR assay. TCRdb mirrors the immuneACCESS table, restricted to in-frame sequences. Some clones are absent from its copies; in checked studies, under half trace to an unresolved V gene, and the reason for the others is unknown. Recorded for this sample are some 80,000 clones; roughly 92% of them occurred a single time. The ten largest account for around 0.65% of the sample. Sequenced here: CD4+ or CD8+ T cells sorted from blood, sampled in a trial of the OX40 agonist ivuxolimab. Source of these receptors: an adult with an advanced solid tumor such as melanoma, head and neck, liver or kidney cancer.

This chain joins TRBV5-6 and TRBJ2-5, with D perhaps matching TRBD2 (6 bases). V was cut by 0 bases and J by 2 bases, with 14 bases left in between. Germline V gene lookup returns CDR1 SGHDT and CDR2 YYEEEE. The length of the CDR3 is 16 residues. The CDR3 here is CASSLGGLTIQETQYF. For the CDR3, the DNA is TGTGCCAGCAGCTTGGGTGGACTAACTATTCAAGAGACCCAGTACTTC.

The CDR3 reads CASSLDPAGVGEQYF. DNA of the CDR3: TGTGCCAGCAGCTTAGATCCAGCGGGAGTCGGCGAGCAGTACTTC. The V and J genes are TRBV7-2 and TRBJ2-7; 8 positions agree with TRBD2. The length of the CDR3 is 15 residues. The V gene end was trimmed by 1 base and the J gene end by 6 bases; junction bases not matched to a gene: 8. Germline values: CDR1 SGHTA, CDR2 FQGNSA.

The CDR3 here is CASSDTGYSYEQYF. The CDR3 DNA follows: TGTGCCAGCAGTGATACAGGCTACTCCTACGAGCAGTACTTC. This sequence joins TRBV25-1 and TRBJ2-7, with TRBD1 as a possible D gene (5 bases). The germline V gene encodes CDR1 MGHDK and CDR2 SYGVNS. This CDR3 has 14 residues. Trimming stripped 3 bases from V and 0 bases from J, with 9 bases between.

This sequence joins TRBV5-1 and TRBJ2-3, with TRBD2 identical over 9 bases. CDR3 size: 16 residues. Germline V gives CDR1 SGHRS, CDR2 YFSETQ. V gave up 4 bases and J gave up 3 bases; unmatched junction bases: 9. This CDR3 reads CASSTGLAIGTDTQYF. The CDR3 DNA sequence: TGCGCCAGCAGCACTGGACTAGCGATAGGAACAGATACGCAGTATTTT. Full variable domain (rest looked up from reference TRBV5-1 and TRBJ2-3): KAGVTQTPRYLIKTRGQQVTLSCSPISGHRSVSWYQQTPGQGLQFLFEYFSETQRNKGNFPGRFSGRQFSNSRSEMNVSTLELGDSALYLCASSTGLAIGTDTQYFGPGTRLTVL.

The CDR3 spells CASSGDRETFF. CDR3 DNA sequence: TGTGCCAGCAGCGGTGACAGGGAGACGTTCTTC. The chain is built from TRBV2 and TRBJ2-1; 7 bases fit TRBD1. The CDR3 sequence is 11 residues long. Per the germline V gene, CDR1 is SNHLY and CDR2 is FYNNEI. J was trimmed by 15 bases and V by 6 bases; bases with no gene match: 8.

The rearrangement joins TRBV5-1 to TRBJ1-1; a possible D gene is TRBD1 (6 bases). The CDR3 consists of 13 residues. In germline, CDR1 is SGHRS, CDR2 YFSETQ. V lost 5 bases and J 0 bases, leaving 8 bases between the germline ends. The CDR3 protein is CASSYRVNTEAFF. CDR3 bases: TGCGCCAGCAGTTACAGGGTGAACACTGAAGCTTTCTTT.

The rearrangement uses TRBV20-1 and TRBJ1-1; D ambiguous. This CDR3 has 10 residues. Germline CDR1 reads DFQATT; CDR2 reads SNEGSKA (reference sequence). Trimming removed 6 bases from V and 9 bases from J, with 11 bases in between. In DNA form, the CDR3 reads TGCAGTGCCCTTTCGAAAAAAGCTTTCTTT. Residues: CSALSKKAFF.